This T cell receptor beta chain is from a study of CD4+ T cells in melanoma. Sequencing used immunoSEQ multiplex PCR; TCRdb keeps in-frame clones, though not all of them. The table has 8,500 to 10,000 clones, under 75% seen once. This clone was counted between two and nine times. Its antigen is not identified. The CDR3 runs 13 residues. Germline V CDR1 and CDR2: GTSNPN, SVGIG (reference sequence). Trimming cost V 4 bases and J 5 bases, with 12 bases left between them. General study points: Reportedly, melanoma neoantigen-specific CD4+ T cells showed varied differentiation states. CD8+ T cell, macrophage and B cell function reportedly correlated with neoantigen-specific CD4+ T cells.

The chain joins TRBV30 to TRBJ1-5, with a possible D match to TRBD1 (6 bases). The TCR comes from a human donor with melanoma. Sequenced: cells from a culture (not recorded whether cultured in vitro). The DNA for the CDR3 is TGTGCCTGGACTGGGACACACGATCAGCCCCAGCATTTT. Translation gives CAWTGTHDQPQHF.